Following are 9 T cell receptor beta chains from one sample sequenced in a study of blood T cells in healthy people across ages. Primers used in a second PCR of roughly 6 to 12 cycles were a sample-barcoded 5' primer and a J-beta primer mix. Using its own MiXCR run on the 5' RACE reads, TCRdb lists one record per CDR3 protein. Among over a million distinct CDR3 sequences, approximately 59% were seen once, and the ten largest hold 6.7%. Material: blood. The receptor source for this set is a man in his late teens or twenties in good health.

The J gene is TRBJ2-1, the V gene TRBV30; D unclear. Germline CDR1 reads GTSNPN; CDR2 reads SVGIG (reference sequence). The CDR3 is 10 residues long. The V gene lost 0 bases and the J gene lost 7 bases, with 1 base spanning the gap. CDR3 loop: CAWSVNEQFF. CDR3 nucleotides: TGTGCCTGGAGTGTTAATGAGCAGTTCTTC.

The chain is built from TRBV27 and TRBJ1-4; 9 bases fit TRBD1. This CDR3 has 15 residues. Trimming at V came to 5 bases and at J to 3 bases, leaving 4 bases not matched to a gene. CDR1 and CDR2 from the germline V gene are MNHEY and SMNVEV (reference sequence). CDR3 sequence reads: CASSLQGAPNEKLFF. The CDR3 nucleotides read TGTGCCAGCAGTCTACAGGGGGCACCTAATGAAAAACTGTTTTTT.

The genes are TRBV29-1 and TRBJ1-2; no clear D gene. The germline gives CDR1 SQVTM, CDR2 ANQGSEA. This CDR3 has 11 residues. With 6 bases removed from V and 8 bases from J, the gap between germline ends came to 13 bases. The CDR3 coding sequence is TGCAGCGTCGGGGAAGGGTACGGCTACACCTTC. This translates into CSVGEGYGYTF.

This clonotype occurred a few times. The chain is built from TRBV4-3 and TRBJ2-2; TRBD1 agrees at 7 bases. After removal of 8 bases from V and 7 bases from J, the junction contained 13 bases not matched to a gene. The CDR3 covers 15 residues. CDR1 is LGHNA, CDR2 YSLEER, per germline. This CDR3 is CASSSQTGAVGELFF. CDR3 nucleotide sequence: TGCGCCAGCTCGTCCCAAACAGGGGCGGTCGGGGAGCTGTTTTTT.

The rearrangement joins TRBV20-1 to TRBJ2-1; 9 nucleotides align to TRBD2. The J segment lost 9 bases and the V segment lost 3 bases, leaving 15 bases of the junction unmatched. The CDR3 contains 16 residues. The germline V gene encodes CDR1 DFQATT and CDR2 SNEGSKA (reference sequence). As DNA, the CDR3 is TGCAGTGCTAGCCTAAGCCATCGACTAGCGGCCGCTGAGCAGTTCTTC. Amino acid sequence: CSASLSHRLAAAEQFF.

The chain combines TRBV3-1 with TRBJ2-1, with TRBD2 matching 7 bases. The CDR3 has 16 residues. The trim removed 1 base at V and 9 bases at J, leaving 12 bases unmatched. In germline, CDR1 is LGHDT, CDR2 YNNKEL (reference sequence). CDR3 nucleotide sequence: TGTGCCAGCAGCCAAGGTGGTGGCGGGAGTGGTGGTGAGCAGTTCTTC. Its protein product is CASSQGGGGSGGEQFF.

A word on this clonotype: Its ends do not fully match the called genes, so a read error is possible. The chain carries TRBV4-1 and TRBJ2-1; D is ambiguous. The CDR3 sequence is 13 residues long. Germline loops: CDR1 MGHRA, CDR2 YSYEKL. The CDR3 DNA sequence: TGCGCCAGCAACCAAGAGCGAGGAGATGAGCAGTTCTTC. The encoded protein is CASNQERGDEQFF.

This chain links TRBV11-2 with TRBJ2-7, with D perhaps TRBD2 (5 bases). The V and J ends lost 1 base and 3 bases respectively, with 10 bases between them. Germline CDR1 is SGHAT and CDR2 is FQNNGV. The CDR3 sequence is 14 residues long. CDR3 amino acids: CASSLGTSYYEQYF. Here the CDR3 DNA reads TGTGCCAGCAGCTTAGGGACTTCCTACTACGAGCAGTACTTC. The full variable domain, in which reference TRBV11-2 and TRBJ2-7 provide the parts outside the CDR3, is EAGVAQSPRYKIIEKRQSVAFWCNPISGHATLYWYQQILGQGPKLLIQFQNNGVVDDSQLPKDRFSAERLKGVDSTLKIQPAKLEDSAVYLCASSLGTSYYEQYFGPGTRLTVT.

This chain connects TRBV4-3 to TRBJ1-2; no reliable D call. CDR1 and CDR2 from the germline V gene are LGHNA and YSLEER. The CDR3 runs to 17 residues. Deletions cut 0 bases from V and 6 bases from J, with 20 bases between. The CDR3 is CASSQDSSRRFRDGYTF. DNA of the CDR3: TGCGCCAGCAGCCAAGATTCTAGTCGTCGTTTCCGGGATGGCTACACCTTC.